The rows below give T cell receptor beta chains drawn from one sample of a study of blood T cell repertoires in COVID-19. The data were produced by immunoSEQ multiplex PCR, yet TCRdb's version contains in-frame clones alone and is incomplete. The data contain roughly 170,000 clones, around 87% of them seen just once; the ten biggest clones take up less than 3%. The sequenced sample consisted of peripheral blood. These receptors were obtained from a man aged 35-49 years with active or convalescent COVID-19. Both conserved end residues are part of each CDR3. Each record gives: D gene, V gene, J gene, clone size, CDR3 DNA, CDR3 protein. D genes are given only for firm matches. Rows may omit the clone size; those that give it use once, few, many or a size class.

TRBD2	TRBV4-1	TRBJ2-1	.	TGCGCCAGCAGCCGAGGACTAGCGGACAATGAGCAGTTCTTC	CASSRGLADNEQFF
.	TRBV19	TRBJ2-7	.	TGTGCCAGTAGTGAACAGCTTTACTACGAGCAGTACTTC	CASSEQLYYEQYF
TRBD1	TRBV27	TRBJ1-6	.	TGTGCCAGCAGTTTATCGGACAGGCCGAGCTCCTATAATTCACCCCTCCACTTT	CASSLSDRPSSYNSPLHF
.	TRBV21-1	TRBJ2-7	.	TGTGCCAGCAGCAAAGTACGGGCAGGACTAGGTTACGAGCAGTACTTC	CASSKVRAGLGYEQYF
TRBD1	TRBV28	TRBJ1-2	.	TGTGCCAGCAGTTTGAACAGGGGGCGCGGCTATGGCTACACCTTC	CASSLNRGRGYGYTF
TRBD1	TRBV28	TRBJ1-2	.	TGTGCCAGCAGTAACCCCGTGGGGACAGGTCGTAACTATGGCTACACCTTC	CASSNPVGTGRNYGYTF
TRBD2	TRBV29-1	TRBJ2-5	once	TGCAGCGTTGATGGACTAGCGGGGGGAGAGACCCAGTACTTC	CSVDGLAGGETQYF
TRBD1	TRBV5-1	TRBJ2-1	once	TGCGCCAGCAGCTTGGGACAGGGGCTCAATGAGCAGTTCTTC	CASSLGQGLNEQFF
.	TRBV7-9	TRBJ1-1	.	TGTGCCAGCAGCTTAGGGGGAGTCAACACTGAAGCTTTCTTT	CASSLGGVNTEAFF
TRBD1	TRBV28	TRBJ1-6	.	TGTGCCAGCAGCCTAACAGCGGGACAGGGATTCTTTAATTCACCCCTCCACTTT	CASSLTAGQGFFNSPLHF
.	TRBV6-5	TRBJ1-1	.	TGTGCCAGCAGTTATCGGAGCACCTCGACCGCTGAAGCTTTCTTT	CASSYRSTSTAEAFF
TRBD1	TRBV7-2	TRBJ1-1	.	TGTGCCAGCAGCTGGGACAGGGCACGCACTGAAGCTTTCTTT	CASSWDRARTEAFF
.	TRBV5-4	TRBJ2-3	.	TGTGCCAGCAGCTTGTCCCCTGGGGGCGATACGCAGTATTTT	CASSLSPGGDTQYF
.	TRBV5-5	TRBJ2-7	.	TGTGCCAGCAGCTTGGACAACTCCTACGAGCAGTACTTC	CASSLDNSYEQYF
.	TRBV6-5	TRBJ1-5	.	TGTGCCAGCAGTTACGGAGCTCGCAATCAGCCCCAGCATTTT	CASSYGARNQPQHF
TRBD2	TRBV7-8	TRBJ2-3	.	TGTGCCAGCAGCTCCGTTGGGGGGGGAAAGTCAGATACGCAGTATTTT	CASSSVGGGKSDTQYF
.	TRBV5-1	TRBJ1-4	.	TGCGCCAGCAGCAGACAGTCCGATAATGAAAAACTGTTTTTT	CASSRQSDNEKLFF
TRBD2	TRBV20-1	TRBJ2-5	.	TGCAGTGCTAGTATAGCGGGGGTAGAGACCCAGTACTTC	CSASIAGVETQYF
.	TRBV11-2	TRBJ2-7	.	TGTGCCAGCAGCTTCGGGGGAACCTACGAGCAGTACTTC	CASSFGGTYEQYF
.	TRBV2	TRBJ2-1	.	TGTGCCAGCAGCGAATTAGAGGGGCAGTTCTTC	CASSELEGQFF
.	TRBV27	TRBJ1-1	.	TGTGCCAGCAGTTTGGCCTGGAACACTGAAGCTTTCTTT	CASSLAWNTEAFF
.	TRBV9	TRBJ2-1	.	TGTGCCAGCAGCGTCACATACAGAGCTTACAATGAGCAGTTCTTC	CASSVTYRAYNEQFF
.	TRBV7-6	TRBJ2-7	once	TGTGCCAGCGCACCAGATCCGTTTACACGGAGCGAGCAGTACTTC	CASAPDPFTRSEQYF
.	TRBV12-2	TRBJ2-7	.	TGTGCAAGTCGCTATAACGGGGGGCCCTCCTACGAGCAGTACTTC	CASRYNGGPSYEQYF
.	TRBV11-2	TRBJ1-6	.	TGTGCCAGCAGCTTAACAGGCCTTGGGAATTCACCCCTCCACTTT	CASSLTGLGNSPLHF
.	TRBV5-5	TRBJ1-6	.	TGTGCCAGCAGCTTGGAAGGGGGATATAATTCACCCCTCCACTTT	CASSLEGGYNSPLHF
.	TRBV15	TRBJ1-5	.	TGTGCCACCAGCAGAGTTACAGACCTTAGCAATCAGCCCCAGCATTTT	CATSRVTDLSNQPQHF
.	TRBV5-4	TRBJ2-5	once	TGTGCCAGCAGCTTGGGGGCGCAGGGTGGGTTCCAAGAGACCCAGTACTTC	CASSLGAQGGFQETQYF
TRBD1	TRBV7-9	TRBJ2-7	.	TGTGCCAGCAGCATACGGGACAGTCCCTACGAGCAGTACTTC	CASSIRDSPYEQYF
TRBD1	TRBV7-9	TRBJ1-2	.	TGTGCCAGCAGCTCGACTCCCGGGCGGGACAGGTTAGAGTATGGCTACACCTTC	CASSSTPGRDRLEYGYTF
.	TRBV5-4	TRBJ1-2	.	TGTGCCAGCAGCTTCTCGAGGGAAATGGGGGGCTACACCTTC	CASSFSREMGGYTF
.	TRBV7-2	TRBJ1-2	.	TGTGCCAGCAGCTTTAATGGTCGCGGTGGCTACACCTTC	CASSFNGRGGYTF
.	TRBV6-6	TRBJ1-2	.	TGTGCCAGCAGTCAGGGGCAGTGGTATGGCTACACCTTC	CASSQGQWYGYTF
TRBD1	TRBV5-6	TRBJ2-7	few	TGTGCCAGCAGCTTGCCCGGGACAGGGAGATTAAACGAGCAGTACTTC	CASSLPGTGRLNEQYF
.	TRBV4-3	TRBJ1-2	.	TGCGCCAGCAGCCAAAGCGGGGCGGGGGGCTACACCTTC	CASSQSGAGGYTF
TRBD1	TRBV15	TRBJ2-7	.	TGTGCCACCAGCATCGCTGACAGGGGCTACGAGCAGTACTTC	CATSIADRGYEQYF
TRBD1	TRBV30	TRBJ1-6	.	TGTGCCTCCGGGACAGGGTCATCACCCCTCCACTTT	CASGTGSSPLHF
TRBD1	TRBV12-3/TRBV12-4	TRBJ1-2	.	TGTGCCAGCAGGGACAGGGCTGGCTACACCTTC	CASRDRAGYTF
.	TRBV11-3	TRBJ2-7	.	TGTGCCAGCAGCAGGGGGCCGGAGGGAAGGGTCGAGCAGTACTTC	CASSRGPEGRVEQYF
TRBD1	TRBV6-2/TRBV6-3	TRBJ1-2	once	TGTGCCAGCAGTTGGAAGGGGGCGAACTATGGCTACACCTTC	CASSWKGANYGYTF
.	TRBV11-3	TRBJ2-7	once	TGTGCCAGCAGCTTAGGTCGAGACAGCTCCTACGAGCAGTACTTC	CASSLGRDSSYEQYF
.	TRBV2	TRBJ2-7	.	TGTGCCACTCAGGAGGGATTCGGCGAGCAGTACTTC	CATQEGFGEQYF
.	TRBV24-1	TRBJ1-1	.	TGTGCCACCAGGGGAGGGGCCGAGACTGAAGCTTTCTTT	CATRGGAETEAFF
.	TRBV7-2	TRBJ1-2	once	TGTGCCAGCAGCTTAGGGACACAGGTCAATGGCTACACCTTC	CASSLGTQVNGYTF
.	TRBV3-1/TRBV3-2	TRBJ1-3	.	TGTGCCAGCAGTCCTGATGGGGGGGCTGGAAACACCATATATTTT	CASSPDGGAGNTIYF